The 22 T cell receptor beta chains reported below all come from one sample, sequenced in a study of blood T cell repertoires in COVID-19. Method: immunoSEQ multiplex PCR; TCRdb's copy keeps in-frame clones and lacks some. This repertoire shows 250,000 to 300,000 clones, 70% to 90% found once; its top ten account for 3%. Specimen: peripheral blood. The receptors were gathered from a woman in her twenties or thirties with active or convalescent COVID-19.

The chain recombines TRBV14 with TRBJ1-2; no reliable D call. The germline CDR1 and CDR2 sequences are SGHDN and FVKESK. V lost 5 bases and J 4 bases, leaving 11 bases between the germline ends. The CDR3 runs 13 residues. The CDR3 is CASSSQSGYGYTF. For the CDR3, the DNA is TGTGCCAGCAGCTCCCAGTCAGGCTATGGCTACACCTTC.

This clone has just a few counts. The chain is built from TRBV5-1 and TRBJ1-1; D possibly corresponds to TRBD1 (6 bases). The CDR3 sequence is 14 residues long. The V gene's germline CDR1 is SGHRS and CDR2 YFSETQ. The V end lost 4 bases, the J end lost 1 base, and 11 bases lay between the germline ends. The CDR3 is CASSPTDRNTEAFF. For the CDR3, the DNA is TGCGCCAGCAGCCCGACGGACAGGAACACTGAAGCTTTCTTT. Full variable domain (rest looked up from reference TRBV5-1 and TRBJ1-1): KAGVTQTPRYLIKTRGQQVTLSCSPISGHRSVSWYQQTPGQGLQFLFEYFSETQRNKGNFPGRFSGRQFSNSRSEMNVSTLELGDSALYLCASSPTDRNTEAFFGQGTRLTVV.

The chain links TRBV5-1 to TRBJ2-2; D uncertain. CDR3 size: 14 residues. V lost 2 bases and J lost 2, with 7 bases in between. Germline V gene data show CDR1 as SGHRS and CDR2 as YFSETQ. CDR3 sequence reads: CASSFGANTGELFF. The CDR3, as DNA: TGCGCCAGCAGCTTCGGAGCTAACACCGGGGAGCTGTTTTTT.

As regards this clone: The junction departs from the called germline gene at one end, perhaps through a read error. The J gene is TRBJ2-7, the V gene TRBV12-3 or TRBV12-4, with D possibly TRBD1 on 6 matching bases. There are 12 residues in the CDR3. The CDR3 DNA reads as TGTGCCAGCAGTTTAACAAACGACAGGTGGGACTTC. The encoded protein is CASSLTNDRWDF.

The V gene is TRBV12-3 or TRBV12-4, the J gene TRBJ2-3; weak D call: TRBD1 (5 bases). Deletions cut 11 bases from V and 11 bases from J, with 23 bases between. The CDR3 extends over 13 amino acids. The CDR3 region is CASIAPTQVRQYF. The CDR3 DNA sequence: TGTGCCTCAATCGCCCCCACACAGGTGAGGCAGTATTTT.

The chain joins TRBV7-2 to TRBJ2-5; 8 bases align to TRBD2. The germline gives CDR1 SGHTA, CDR2 FQGNSA. The CDR3 runs 15 residues. V trimming: 1 base; J trimming: 6 bases; junction bases outside the gene matches: 7. CDR3 region: CASSLDRTSSQTQYF. As DNA, the CDR3 is TGTGCCAGCAGCTTAGATCGGACTAGCTCCCAGACCCAGTACTTC.

This chain connects TRBV30 to TRBJ2-4; D unclear. Germline CDR1 GTSNPN, CDR2 SVGIG (reference sequence). The V end was cut by 6 bases, the J end by 0 bases, with 9 bases between. The CDR3 consists of 13 residues. Here the CDR3 DNA reads TGTGCCTGTACACCAGTAGCCAAAAACATTCAGTACTTC. As protein: CACTPVAKNIQYF.

The chain has TRBV21-1 and TRBJ1-2. TRBV21-1 is reported as a pseudogene. CDR3 length: 15 amino acids. The CDR3 region is CASSKRPGISYGYTF. Here the CDR3 DNA reads TGTGCCAGCAGCAAAAGACCGGGGATCTCCTACGGCTACACCTTC.

The chain links TRBV19 to TRBJ1-3; D remains unclear. Trimming stripped 5 bases from V and 0 bases from J, with 8 bases between. The CDR3 totals 14 residues. Germline assignment: CDR1 LNHDA and CDR2 SQIVND (reference sequence). In DNA, the CDR3 is TGTGCCAGTAGTCAAGGGAGCTCTGGAAACACCATATATTTT. Its protein is CASSQGSSGNTIYF.

The rearrangement links TRBV6-4 to TRBJ2-3; 12 positions match TRBD2. J lost 1 base, V lost 7 bases, and 15 bases had no gene match. The CDR3 contains 19 residues. Germline V lookup: CDR1 MRHNA, CDR2 SNTAGT. DNA for the CDR3: TGTGCCAGCACCGGACTAGCGGGGCCTCACTGGCTGGGCACAGATACGCAGTATTTT. As protein: CASTGLAGPHWLGTDTQYF.

CDR3 nucleotides: TGTGCCAGCAGCTTGGATGTCACGGGTCCCAATTCACCCCTCCACTTT. As protein: CASSLDVTGPNSPLHF. This chain links TRBV5-6 with TRBJ1-6; D is uncertain. The V end lost 0 bases, the J end lost 7 bases, and 14 bases lay between the germline ends. CDR1 and CDR2 (germline): SGHDT, YYEEEE. The CDR3 runs to 16 residues.

The CDR3 DNA reads as TGTGCCACCAGCCACAGAGAGACCCAGTACTTC. Its translation: CATSHRETQYF. The chain uses TRBV15 and TRBJ2-5; D is unclear. V was trimmed by 5 bases and J by 4 bases, leaving 5 bases between them. CDR1 LNHNV and CDR2 YYDKDF come from the germline V gene (reference sequence). The CDR3 sequence is 11 residues long.

CDR3 nucleotide sequence: TGTGCCAGCAGTCGCCGAAACGGCTACGAGCAGTACTTC. It codes for CASSRRNGYEQYF. This chain joins TRBV27 and TRBJ2-7; no clear D gene. Germline V gene data show CDR1 as MNHEY and CDR2 as SMNVEV (reference sequence). The germline V and J ends were trimmed by 5 bases and 3 bases, with 11 bases remaining between them. The CDR3 is made up of 13 amino acids.

The V call is TRBV19, the J call TRBJ1-1; a weak D match, TRBD1 (5 bases). The CDR3 covers 17 residues. The V gene's germline CDR1 is LNHDA and CDR2 SQIVND (reference sequence). V was shortened by 3 bases and J by 3 bases, with 20 bases between the two germline ends. CDR3 amino acids: CASSIPRRGLLDTEAFF. The CDR3 DNA is TGTGCCAGTAGTATCCCCAGGCGGGGACTGTTGGACACTGAAGCTTTCTTT.

The gene calls are TRBV19 and TRBJ2-7; D perhaps matches TRBD2 (6 bases). The CDR3 consists of 15 residues. V lost 1 base, J lost 5 bases, and 15 bases lay in between. In germline, CDR1 is LNHDA, CDR2 SQIVND (reference sequence). As DNA, the CDR3 is TGTGCCAGTAGTATAGGACCCTGGACGGGAGACGAGCAGTACTTC. This translates into CASSIGPWTGDEQYF.

This sequence joins TRBV3-1 (or the pseudogene TRBV3-2) and TRBJ2-6, with 7 nucleotides matching TRBD1. Per the germline V gene, CDR1 is LGHDT and CDR2 is YNNKEL (reference sequence). This CDR3 has 20 amino acids. V was clipped by 0 bases and J by 1 base; unmatched bases: 12. The CDR3: CASSQDRQGPPLSGANVLTF. The CDR3 DNA follows: TGTGCCAGCAGCCAAGATAGACAGGGACCTCCCTTATCTGGGGCCAACGTCCTGACTTTC.

For the CDR3, the DNA is TGTGCCAGCACCCTAACAGGGGGCGGGTATGGCTACACCTTC. Translating gives CASTLTGGGYGYTF. V and J are TRBV2 and TRBJ1-2; 9 positions agree with TRBD1. The CDR3 is made up of 14 amino acids. In germline, CDR1 is SNHLY, CDR2 FYNNEI. Trimming cost V 7 bases and J 5 bases; bases outside gene matches: 8. Full variable domain (remainder filled in from reference TRBV2 and TRBJ1-2): EPEVTQTPSHQVTQMGQEVILRCVPISNHLYFYWYRQILGQKVEFLVSFYNNEISEKSEIFDDQFSVERPDGSNFTLKIRSTKLEDSAMYFCASTLTGGGYGYTFGSGTRLTVV.

As DNA, the CDR3 is TGCAGCGTTCCCAGGGGTGGAAATGAGCAGTTCTTC. This gives the protein CSVPRGGNEQFF. The gene calls are TRBV29-1 and TRBJ2-1; D perhaps matches TRBD1 (6 bases). This CDR3 has 12 amino acids. Germline V CDR1 and CDR2: SQVTM, ANQGSEA. Between the trimmed V and J ends, which lost 5 bases and 7 bases, there was a span of 12 bases.

This chain uses TRBV19 with TRBJ2-7, with 7 bases lining up with TRBD1. Germline values: CDR1 LNHDA, CDR2 SQIVND (reference sequence). After removal of 5 bases from V and 1 base from J, the junction contained 11 bases not matched to a gene. The CDR3 totals 16 residues. The CDR3 region has the DNA TGTGCCAGTAGTCCTACAGGGGTTCCCCTTTCCTACGAGCAGTACTTC. This encodes CASSPTGVPLSYEQYF.

The chain joins TRBV9 to TRBJ1-3; the match to TRBD1 covers 7 bases. The V segment lost 4 bases and the J segment 4 bases; nucleotides outside the gene matches: 5. The CDR3 length is 14 residues. The germline CDR1 and CDR2 sequences are SGDLS and YYNGEE. The CDR3 spells CASSPYRGGNTIYF. DNA for the CDR3: TGTGCCAGCAGCCCCTACAGGGGAGGAAACACCATATATTTT.

This clone was counted once. The chain combines TRBV7-8 with TRBJ2-7; D is perhaps TRBD1 (6 bases). CDR3 length: 14 residues. V was pared by 5 bases and J by 2 bases, with 13 bases between. The germline CDR1 and CDR2 sequences are SGHVS and FQNEAQ. Here the CDR3 reads CASSNRDTAYEQYF. In DNA form, the CDR3 reads TGTGCCAGCAGCAACCGGGACACGGCCTACGAGCAGTACTTC.

This chain joins TRBV4-3 and TRBJ2-7; TRBD2 might be the D (5 bases). Trimming pared 1 base from V and 1 base from J, leaving 8 bases between. The CDR3 totals 14 residues. Germline V lookup: CDR1 LGHNA, CDR2 YSLEER. The CDR3 here is CASSQGGNSYEQYF. As DNA, the CDR3 is TGCGCCAGCAGCCAAGGAGGGAATTCCTACGAGCAGTACTTC.